The table lists the clone carrying this T cell receptor (beta chain) with many counts. This CDR3 has 14 amino acids. Trimming left V 0 bases short and J 1 base short, with 8 bases between. Germline loops: CDR1 SGDLS, CDR2 YYNGEE. The sample originates from a study of low-dose radiotherapy and immunotherapy resistance in tumors. Time point indicated: after trial treatment. Treatment here: LDRT plus nivolumab, ipilimumab, low-dose cyclophosphamide and aspirin (RACIN trial). TRAV- and TRBV-specific primers, spanning alpha and beta chains, primed first-strand cDNA. TCR amplification ran approximately 20 PCR cycles using constant-region and V-primer adapter primers. TCRdb analysed the reads with MiXCR anew, one entry per CDR3 protein. The repertoire holds 75,000 to 95,000 distinct CDR3 sequences, with around a fifth as singletons.

V is TRBV9 and J is TRBJ2-7; TRBD1 is a possible D gene (5 bases). The sequencing here drew on PBMCs, taken after low-dose radiotherapy plus immunotherapy. This TCR was sampled from a female donor with ovarian cancer. CDR3 DNA sequence: TGTGCCAGCAGCGTAGGGGGCCAGTCCTACGAGCAGTACTTC. This gives the protein CASSVGGQSYEQYF.